The 23 T cell receptor beta chains reported below all come from one sample, sequenced in a study of blood T cell repertoires in COVID-19. Sequencing was performed with immunoSEQ multiplex PCR; in TCRdb, only in-frame clones are kept and a portion is missing. The profile shows 190,000 or so clones, 85% to 90% of them singletons. Sequenced material: peripheral blood. The receptors were gathered from a man aged 60 to 69 who had recovered from COVID-19.

The CDR3 protein is CASSAGGNTEAFF. The CDR3 DNA reads TGTGCCAGCAGTGCGGGTGGGAACACTGAAGCTTTCTTT. The rearrangement links TRBV2 to TRBJ1-1; D is uncertain. V lost 4 bases and J lost 1, with 7 bases in between. This CDR3 comprises 13 residues. Germline lookup yields CDR1 SNHLY and CDR2 FYNNEI.

The chain is built from TRBV7-3 and TRBJ2-1, with TRBD2 identical over 12 bases. Losses at the gene ends were 5 bases for V and 10 bases for J; bases not matched to a gene: 6. The CDR3 runs to 14 residues. Germline-derived CDR1 and CDR2 are SGHTA and FQGTGA. Here the CDR3 reads CASSLTSGSGEQFF. The CDR3 DNA reads as TGTGCCAGCAGCCTGACTAGCGGGAGTGGGGAGCAGTTCTTC.

The V gene is TRBV6-2 or TRBV6-3, the J gene TRBJ1-2; D not resolved. V was pared by 2 bases and J by 8 bases, with 9 bases between. Germline assignment: CDR1 MNHEY and CDR2 SVGEGT. The length of the CDR3 is 12 residues. This CDR3 is CASSYRDTGYTF. The CDR3 nucleotides read TGTGCCAGCAGTTACCGTGATACAGGCTACACCTTC.

The chain employs TRBV5-1 and TRBJ2-5; 9 bases are shared with TRBD1. CDR1 is SGHRS and CDR2 is YFSETQ in the germline V gene. CDR3 length: 13 amino acids. Trimming took 4 bases from V and 4 from J; bases not matched to a gene: 2. CDR3: CASSPDRGETQYF. CDR3 nucleotide sequence: TGCGCCAGCAGCCCGGACAGGGGAGAGACCCAGTACTTC. Full variable domain (remainder filled in from reference TRBV5-1 and TRBJ2-5): KAGVTQTPRYLIKTRGQQVTLSCSPISGHRSVSWYQQTPGQGLQFLFEYFSETQRNKGNFPGRFSGRQFSNSRSEMNVSTLELGDSALYLCASSPDRGETQYFGPGTRLLVL.

The chain uses TRBV19 and TRBJ2-3; 8 bases map to TRBD1. Germline V lookup: CDR1 LNHDA, CDR2 SQIVND (reference sequence). The CDR3 length is 14 residues. V was clipped by 1 base and J by 3 bases; unmatched bases: 0. The CDR3 sequence: CASSIGTGTDTQYF. CDR3 nucleotide sequence: TGTGCCAGTAGTATAGGGACAGGGACAGATACGCAGTATTTT.

The rearrangement uses TRBV18 and TRBJ1-3, with 7 bases aligning to TRBD1. The CDR3 runs 14 residues. V shed 4 bases and J 3 bases; nucleotides not matched to a gene: 3. CDR1 is KGHSH, CDR2 LQKENI, per germline. As DNA, the CDR3 is TGTGCCAGCTCACACGGACAGGTTGGAAACACCATATATTTT. Protein: CASSHGQVGNTIYF.

The CDR3 region has the DNA TGCGCCAGCAGTCCGGGTCCATTCGGGGAGGGAGTACTTTCCGGGGAGCTGTTTTTT. The encoded protein is CASSPGPFGEGVLSGELFF. V is TRBV23-1 and J is TRBJ2-2; 7 bases map to TRBD2. TRBV23-1 is treated as an ORF (open reading frame) with a function not yet certain. CDR3 length equals 19 residues. The junction had 20 bases not matched to a gene; V was cut back by 4 bases and J by 6 bases.

V is TRBV19 and J is TRBJ1-2; D remains ambiguous. Looked up from germline, CDR1 is LNHDA and CDR2 is SQIVND (reference sequence). Between the trimmed V and J ends, which lost 0 bases and 1 base, there was a span of 3 bases. CDR3 length: 13 amino acids. The CDR3 nucleotides read TGTGCCAGTAGTATAGACCGTAACTATGGCTACACCTTC. As protein: CASSIDRNYGYTF. Based on the CDR3 plus reference TRBV19 and TRBJ1-2, the full variable domain is DGGITQSPKYLFRKEGQNVTLSCEQNLNHDAMYWYRQDPGQGLRLIYYSQIVNDFQKGDIAEGYSVSREKKESFPLTVTSAQKNPTAFYLCASSIDRNYGYTFGSGTRLTVV.

V gene TRBV5-1 combines with J gene TRBJ1-5; 7 bases agree with TRBD1. The V and J ends lost 0 bases and 6 bases, in that order; junction bases with no gene match: 3. Germline CDR1 reads SGHRS; CDR2 reads YFSETQ. The CDR3 has 14 amino acids. CDR3: CASSLDRGTQPQHF. CDR3 DNA: TGCGCCAGCAGCTTGGACAGGGGTACTCAGCCCCAGCATTTT. The full variable domain, with the rest looked up from reference TRBV5-1 and TRBJ1-5, is KAGVTQTPRYLIKTRGQQVTLSCSPISGHRSVSWYQQTPGQGLQFLFEYFSETQRNKGNFPGRFSGRQFSNSRSEMNVSTLELGDSALYLCASSLDRGTQPQHFGDGTRLSIL.

The V and J genes are TRBV27 and TRBJ2-1; 13 nucleotides line up with TRBD2. Germline V lookup: CDR1 MNHEY, CDR2 SMNVEV (reference sequence). This CDR3 spans 16 amino acids. J lost 5 bases, V lost 6 bases, and 7 bases had no gene match. This CDR3 reads CASRLGTSGNHNEQFF. The CDR3 nucleotides read TGTGCCAGCAGGTTGGGGACTAGCGGGAATCACAATGAGCAGTTCTTC.

The sample holds a few counts of this clone. This chain uses TRBV11-2 with TRBJ2-7; no definite D call. Between the trimmed V and J ends, which lost 8 bases and 3 bases, there was a span of 8 bases. The V gene's germline CDR1 is SGHAT and CDR2 FQNNGV. The CDR3 runs 11 residues. The CDR3 sequence: CASSHVYEQYF. As DNA, the CDR3 is TGTGCCAGCTCACATGTCTACGAGCAGTACTTC.

V and J are TRBV7-6 and TRBJ2-1, with 11 bases that match TRBD2. After removal of 5 bases from V and 8 bases from J, the junction contained 14 bases not matched to a gene. The CDR3 consists of 17 residues. In germline, CDR1 is SGHVS, CDR2 FNYEAQ. The CDR3 region is CASSRPEAGTSGDEQFF. CDR3 in DNA: TGTGCCAGCAGCCGCCCTGAGGCTGGGACTAGCGGCGATGAGCAGTTCTTC.

The V call is TRBV4-1, the J call TRBJ1-5; 9 bases match TRBD1. Germline V gives CDR1 MGHRA, CDR2 YSYEKL. Unmatched junction bases numbered 8, after V lost 4 bases and J lost 7 bases. The CDR3 is 15 residues long. CDR3 coding DNA: TGCGCCAGCAGCCCAACCGGGACAGGGCTACAGCCCCAGCATTTT. This gives the protein CASSPTGTGLQPQHF.

The chain couples TRBV5-1 to TRBJ1-1, with 7 bases that match TRBD1. The CDR3 is 15 amino acids. Unmatched junction bases numbered 6, after V lost 3 bases and J lost 1 base. Germline CDR1 SGHRS, CDR2 YFSETQ. The CDR3: CASSSAGTANTEAFF. The CDR3 DNA reads as TGCGCCAGCAGCTCGGCCGGGACAGCGAACACTGAAGCTTTCTTT.

The chain is built from TRBV4-3 and TRBJ2-7; D may be TRBD2 (5 bases). CDR3 size: 16 residues. Germline loops: CDR1 LGHNA, CDR2 YSLEER. Between the trimmed V and J ends, which lost 2 bases and 0 bases, there was a span of 14 bases. The CDR3 region has the DNA TGCGCCAGCAGCCAATTCTTATCGGGGTCCTCCTACGAGCAGTACTTC. Translation gives CASSQFLSGSSYEQYF.

J is TRBJ2-1 and V is TRBV19, with 13 bases identical to TRBD2. CDR3 size: 16 residues. Unmatched junction bases numbered 7, after V lost 4 bases and J lost 7 bases. In germline, CDR1 is LNHDA, CDR2 SQIVND (reference sequence). The CDR3 reads CASSRTSGSLLNEQFF. The CDR3, as DNA: TGTGCCAGTAGTAGGACTAGCGGGAGCCTACTTAATGAGCAGTTCTTC. Full variable domain (missing parts from reference TRBV19 and TRBJ2-1): DGGITQSPKYLFRKEGQNVTLSCEQNLNHDAMYWYRQDPGQGLRLIYYSQIVNDFQKGDIAEGYSVSREKKESFPLTVTSAQKNPTAFYLCASSRTSGSLLNEQFFGPGTRLTVL.

The CDR3 DNA follows: TGTGCCAGCAGCCATGGGACTGGAAGCGAGCAGTACTTC. The encoded protein is CASSHGTGSEQYF. V is TRBV11-2 and J is TRBJ2-7, with a weak D call TRBD2 (6 bases). The CDR3 runs to 13 residues. V shed 5 bases and J shed 6 bases, with 14 bases lying between them. Germline values: CDR1 SGHAT, CDR2 FQNNGV.

The chain joins TRBV19 to TRBJ2-3, with 9 bases that match TRBD1. There are 14 residues in the CDR3. Germline V CDR1 and CDR2: LNHDA, SQIVND (reference sequence). The J segment lost 7 bases and the V segment lost 6 bases, leaving 8 bases of the junction unmatched. The CDR3 DNA sequence: TGTGCCAGTAGACAGGGGGCGCCCCCCAATACGCAGTATTTT. The encoded protein is CASRQGAPPNTQYF.

Concerning this clone: The sample contains more than one DNA sequence encoding this CDR3. The gene calls are TRBV5-1 and TRBJ2-1; no clear D. Trimming stripped 0 bases from V and 0 bases from J, with 7 bases between. Per the germline V gene, CDR1 is SGHRS and CDR2 is YFSETQ. The CDR3 spans 15 residues. The CDR3 sequence is CASSLDGSSYNEQFF. CDR3 DNA sequence: TGCGCCAGCAGCTTGGACGGTAGCTCCTACAATGAGCAGTTCTTC.

This clone was observed once. The chain couples TRBV6-1 to TRBJ1-2; D is uncertain. This CDR3 region has 12 residues. The V and J ends lost 3 bases and 8 bases respectively, with 10 bases between them. Germline V gene data show CDR1 as MNHNS and CDR2 as SASEGT. CDR3 sequence reads: CASSETRYGYTF. The CDR3 DNA follows: TGTGCCAGCAGTGAGACGAGGTACGGCTACACCTTC.

This clone was recorded once. V gene TRBV5-4 combines with J gene TRBJ1-1, with D possibly being TRBD1 (6 bases). There are 12 residues in the CDR3. Germline V gene data show CDR1 as SGHNT and CDR2 as YYREEE (reference sequence). Trimming left V 4 bases short and J 9 bases short, with 13 bases between. In DNA form, the CDR3 reads TGTGCCAGCAGCCTGGAGGGGGTCAAAGCTTTCTTT. Amino acid sequence: CASSLEGVKAFF.

This clone was recorded a few times. V gene TRBV7-9 combines with J gene TRBJ2-7, with a possible D match to TRBD2 (5 bases). V was trimmed by 4 bases and J by 5 bases, leaving 9 bases between them. Per germline, CDR1 SEHNR and CDR2 FQNEAQ (reference sequence). CDR3 length equals 12 residues. The chain's CDR3 is CASSSDGDEQYF. Here the CDR3 DNA reads TGTGCCAGCAGCTCAGACGGGGACGAGCAGTACTTC. Full variable domain (outside the CDR3, taken from reference TRBV7-9 and TRBJ2-7): DTGVSQNPRHKITKRGQNVTFRCDPISEHNRLYWYRQTLGQGPEFLTYFQNEAQLEKSRLLSDRFSAERPKGSFSTLEIQRTEQGDSAMYLCASSSDGDEQYFGPGTRLTVT.

The chain recombines TRBV24-1 with TRBJ2-4, with D tentatively TRBD2 (5 bases). CDR1 is KGHDR and CDR2 is SFDVKD in the germline V gene. V shed 7 bases and J shed 1 base, with 7 bases lying between them. CDR3 length equals 13 residues. In DNA form, the CDR3 reads TGTGCCACCAGGGACTCGGCCAAAAACATTCAGTACTTC. Its translation: CATRDSAKNIQYF.